This TCR beta chain was identified during a study of blood T cell repertoires in COVID-19. Study details: Specimens from acute and convalescent COVID-19 originated in the United States, Italy and Spain. In each case, the material was cDNA or gDNA derived from T cells, B-cell-depleted T cells, or PBMCs.

This CDR3 contains 17 residues. Germline values: CDR1 MNHEY, CDR2 SMNVEV (reference sequence). The V and J ends lost 5 bases and 0 bases, in that order; junction bases with no gene match: 4. This clone has a handful of counts. Recruited during active infection, patients (from Seattle) were subsequently followed longitudinally. The authors' processing: Reference gene primer amplification in the assay estimated nucleated cell counts. Profiling relied on immunoSEQ multiplex PCR, and the TCRdb table lists in-frame clones only, not all of them. The D gene and trimming were derived from the DNA, and the V and J assignments and clone size from that table. The sample lists fewer than 90,000 clones; just under 80% were seen once.

The TCR sequence derives from a man in his 70s with COVID-19, enrolled during active disease. V is TRBV27 and J is TRBJ2-4, with 13 bases lining up with TRBD2. Sequences were obtained from peripheral blood. CDR3 sequence (DNA): TGTGCCAGCAGTCCGGGACTAGCGGGAATAGCCAAAAACATTCAGTACTTC. Amino acid sequence: CASSPGLAGIAKNIQYF.